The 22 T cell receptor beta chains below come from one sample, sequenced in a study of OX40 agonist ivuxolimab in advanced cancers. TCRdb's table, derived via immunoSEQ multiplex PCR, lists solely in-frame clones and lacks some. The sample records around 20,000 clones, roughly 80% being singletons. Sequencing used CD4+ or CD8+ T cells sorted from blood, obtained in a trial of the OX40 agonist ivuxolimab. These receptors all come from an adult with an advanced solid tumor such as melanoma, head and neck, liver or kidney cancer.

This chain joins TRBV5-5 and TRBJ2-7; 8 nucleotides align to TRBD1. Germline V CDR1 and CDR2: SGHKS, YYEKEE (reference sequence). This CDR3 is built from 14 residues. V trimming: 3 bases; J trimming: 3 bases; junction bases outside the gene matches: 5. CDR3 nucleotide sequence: TGTGCCAGCAGCTGGGCGACAGGGGACTACGAGCAGTACTTC. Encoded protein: CASSWATGDYEQYF.

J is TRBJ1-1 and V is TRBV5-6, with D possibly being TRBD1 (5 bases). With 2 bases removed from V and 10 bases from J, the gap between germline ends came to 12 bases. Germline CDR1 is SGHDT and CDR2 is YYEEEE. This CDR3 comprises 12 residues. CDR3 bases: TGTGCCAGCAGCTTAGGGGACGCGGGAGCTTTCTTT. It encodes CASSLGDAGAFF.

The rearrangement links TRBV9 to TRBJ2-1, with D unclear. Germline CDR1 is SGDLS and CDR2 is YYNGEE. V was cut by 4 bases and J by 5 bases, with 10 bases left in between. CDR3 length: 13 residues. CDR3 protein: CASSPLHDNEQFF. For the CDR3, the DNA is TGTGCCAGCAGCCCATTACACGACAATGAGCAGTTCTTC.

CDR3 in amino acids: CASSGQGHYEQYF. CDR3 coding DNA: TGTGCCAGCAGTGGACAGGGACACTACGAGCAGTACTTC. The gene calls are TRBV28 and TRBJ2-7; 8 positions match TRBD1. Trimming removed 5 bases from V and 3 bases from J; junction bases left unmatched: 3. CDR1 and CDR2 (germline): MDHEN, SYDVKM. CDR3 length equals 13 residues. The variable domain in full, with the rest retrieved from reference TRBV28 and TRBJ2-7, is DVKVTQSSRYLVKRTGEKVFLECVQDMDHENMFWYRQDPGLGLRLIYFSYDVKMKEKGDIPEGYSVSREKKERFSLILESASTNQTSMYLCASSGQGHYEQYFGPGTRLTVT.

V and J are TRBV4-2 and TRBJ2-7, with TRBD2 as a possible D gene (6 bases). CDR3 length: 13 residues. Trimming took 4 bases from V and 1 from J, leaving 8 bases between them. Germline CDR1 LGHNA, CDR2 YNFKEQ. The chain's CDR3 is CASSLGTSYEQYF. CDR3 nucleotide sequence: TGTGCCAGCAGCCTAGGGACTTCCTACGAGCAGTACTTC.

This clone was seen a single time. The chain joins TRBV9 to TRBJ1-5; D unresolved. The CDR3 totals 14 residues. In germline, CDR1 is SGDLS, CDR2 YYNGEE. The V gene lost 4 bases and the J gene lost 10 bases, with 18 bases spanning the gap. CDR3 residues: CASSSNSQLTPQHF. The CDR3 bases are TGTGCCAGCAGCTCTAACTCCCAGCTCACCCCCCAGCATTTT.

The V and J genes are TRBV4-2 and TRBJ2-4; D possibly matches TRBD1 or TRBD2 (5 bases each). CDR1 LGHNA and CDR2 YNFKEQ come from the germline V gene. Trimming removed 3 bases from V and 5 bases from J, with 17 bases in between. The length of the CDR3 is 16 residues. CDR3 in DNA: TGTGCCAGCAGCCAGGAGGCCGGGCAGGGCCAAAACATTCAGTACTTC. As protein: CASSQEAGQGQNIQYF.

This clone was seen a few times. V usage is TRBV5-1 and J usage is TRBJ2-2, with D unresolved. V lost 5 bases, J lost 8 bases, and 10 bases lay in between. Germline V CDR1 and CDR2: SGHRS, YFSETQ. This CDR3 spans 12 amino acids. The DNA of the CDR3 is TGCGCCAGCAGTTATTCGACAGGGGAGCTGTTTTTT. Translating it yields CASSYSTGELFF.

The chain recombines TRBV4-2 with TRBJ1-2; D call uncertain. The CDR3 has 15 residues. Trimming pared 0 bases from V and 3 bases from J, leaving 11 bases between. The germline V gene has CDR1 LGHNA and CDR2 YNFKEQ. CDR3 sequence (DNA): TGTGCCAGCAGCCAAGAGAGTGAAGGGTACTATGGCTACACCTTC. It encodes CASSQESEGYYGYTF.

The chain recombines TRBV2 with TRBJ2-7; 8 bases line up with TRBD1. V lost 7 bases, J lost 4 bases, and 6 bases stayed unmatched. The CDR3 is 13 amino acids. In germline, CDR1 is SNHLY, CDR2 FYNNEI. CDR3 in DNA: TGTGCCAGCATGGACAGGGTTAAGTACGAGCAGTACTTC. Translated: CASMDRVKYEQYF.

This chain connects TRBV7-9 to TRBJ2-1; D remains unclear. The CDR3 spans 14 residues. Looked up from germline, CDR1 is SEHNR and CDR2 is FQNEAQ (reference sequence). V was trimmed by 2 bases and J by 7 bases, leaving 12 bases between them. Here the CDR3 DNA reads TGTGCCAGCAGCTTAAGCTTACTACCAAATGAGCAGTTCTTC. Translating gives CASSLSLLPNEQFF.

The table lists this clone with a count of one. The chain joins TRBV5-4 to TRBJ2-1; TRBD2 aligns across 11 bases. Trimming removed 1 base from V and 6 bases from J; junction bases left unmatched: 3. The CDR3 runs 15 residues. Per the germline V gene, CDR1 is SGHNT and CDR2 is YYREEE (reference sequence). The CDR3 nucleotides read TGTGCCAGCAGCTTGACTAGCGGGGGCCTCAATGAGCAGTTCTTC. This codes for CASSLTSGGLNEQFF.

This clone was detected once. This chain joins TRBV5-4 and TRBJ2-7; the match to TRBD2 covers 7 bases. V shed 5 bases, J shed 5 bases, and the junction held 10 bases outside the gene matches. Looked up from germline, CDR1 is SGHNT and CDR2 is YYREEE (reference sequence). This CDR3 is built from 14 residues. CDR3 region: CASSPRLAQDEQYF. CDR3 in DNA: TGTGCCAGCAGTCCTAGACTAGCCCAGGACGAGCAGTACTTC. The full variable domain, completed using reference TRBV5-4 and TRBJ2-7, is ETGVTQSPTHLIKTRGQQVTLRCSSQSGHNTVSWYQQALGQGPQFIFQYYREEENGRGNFPPRFSGLQFPNYSSELNVNALELDDSALYLCASSPRLAQDEQYFGPGTRLTVT.

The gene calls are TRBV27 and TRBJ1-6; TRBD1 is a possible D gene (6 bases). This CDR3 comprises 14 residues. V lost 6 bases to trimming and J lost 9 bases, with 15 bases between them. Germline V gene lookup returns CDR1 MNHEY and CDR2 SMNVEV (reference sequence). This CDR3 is CASSLGGEVSPLHF. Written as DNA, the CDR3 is TGTGCCAGCAGCTTAGGGGGGGAGGTTTCACCCCTCCACTTT.

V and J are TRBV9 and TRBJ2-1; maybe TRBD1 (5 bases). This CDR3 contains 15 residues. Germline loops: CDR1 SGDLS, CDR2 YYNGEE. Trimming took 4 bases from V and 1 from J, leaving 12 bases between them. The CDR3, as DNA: TGTGCCAGCAGCCTCAGGGTGGAGTCCTACAATGAGCAGTTCTTC. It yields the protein CASSLRVESYNEQFF.

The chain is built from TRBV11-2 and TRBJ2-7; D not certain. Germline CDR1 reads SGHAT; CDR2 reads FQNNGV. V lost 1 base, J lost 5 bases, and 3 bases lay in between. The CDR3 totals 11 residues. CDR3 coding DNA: TGTGCCAGCAGCTTAGGGGACGAGCAGTACTTC. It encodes CASSLGDEQYF.

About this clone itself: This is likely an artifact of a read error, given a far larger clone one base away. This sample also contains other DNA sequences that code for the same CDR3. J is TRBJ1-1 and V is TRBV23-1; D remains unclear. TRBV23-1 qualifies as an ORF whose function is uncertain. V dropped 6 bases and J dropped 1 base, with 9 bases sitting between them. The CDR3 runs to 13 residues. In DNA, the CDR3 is TGCGCCAGCAGCCCCCAAAGGAACACTGAAGCTTTCTTT. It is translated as CASSPQRNTEAFF.

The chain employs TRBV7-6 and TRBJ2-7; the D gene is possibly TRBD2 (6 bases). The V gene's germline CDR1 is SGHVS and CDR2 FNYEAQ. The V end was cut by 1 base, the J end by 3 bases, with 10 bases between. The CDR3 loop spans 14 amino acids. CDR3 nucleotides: TGTGCCAGCAGCTTAGGTGGAGGGAACTACGAGCAGTACTTC. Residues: CASSLGGGNYEQYF.

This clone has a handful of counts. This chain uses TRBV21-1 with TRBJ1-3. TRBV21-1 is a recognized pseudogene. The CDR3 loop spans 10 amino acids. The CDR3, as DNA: TGTGCCAGCAGCAGCGCCATCCTGTATTTT. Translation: CASSSAILYF.

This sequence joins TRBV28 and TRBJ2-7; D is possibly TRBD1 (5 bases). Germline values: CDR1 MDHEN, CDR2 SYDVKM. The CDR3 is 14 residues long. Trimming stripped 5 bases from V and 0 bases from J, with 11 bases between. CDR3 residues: CASSPPGSSYEQYF. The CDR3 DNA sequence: TGTGCCAGCAGTCCACCAGGGTCCTCCTACGAGCAGTACTTC.

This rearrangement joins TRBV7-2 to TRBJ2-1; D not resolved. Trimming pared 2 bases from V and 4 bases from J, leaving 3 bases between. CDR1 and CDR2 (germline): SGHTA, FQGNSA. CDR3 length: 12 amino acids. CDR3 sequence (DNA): TGTGCCAGCAGCTTAAGGTACAATGAGCAGTTCTTC. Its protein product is CASSLRYNEQFF.

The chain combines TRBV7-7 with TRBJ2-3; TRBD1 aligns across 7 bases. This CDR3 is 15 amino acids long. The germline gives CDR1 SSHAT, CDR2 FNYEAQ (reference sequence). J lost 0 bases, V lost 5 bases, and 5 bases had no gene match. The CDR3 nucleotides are TGTGCCAGCAGCCCTACAGGGGCTAGCACAGATACGCAGTATTTT. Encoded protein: CASSPTGASTDTQYF.